This entry describes one T cell receptor (beta chain). Its antigen is undetermined. This CDR3 has 15 residues. The germline V and J ends were trimmed by 5 bases and 3 bases, with 17 bases remaining between them. In germline, CDR1 is SEHNR, CDR2 FQNEAQ (reference sequence). The data stem from a study of cytomegalovirus exposure and HLA in healthy donors. Overall study findings and caveats: Accurate prediction of HLA-A and HLA-B alleles (for most subjects) was reportedly achieved from TCR beta sequences.

The study ran its PCR with 60 Vbeta and 13 Jbeta primers. Using immunoSEQ multiplex PCR, the repertoire was profiled, and TCRdb retains in-frame clones only, with some absent. The sample holds more than 100,000 clones; more than 80% are singletons and the top ten take 1%. This rearrangement joins TRBV7-9 to TRBJ2-7; D possibly corresponds to TRBD1 (6 bases). The sequenced material came from PBMCs. The receptor's source is a middle-aged man in good health and CMV-seronegative. The CDR3 sequence: CASSLNRDILYEQYF. The CDR3 bases are TGTGCCAGCAGCCTCAATCGGGACATCCTCTACGAGCAGTACTTC.